These 27 T cell receptor beta chains originate from one sample sequenced in a study of blood T cell repertoires in COVID-19. The repertoire was sequenced with immunoSEQ multiplex PCR; TCRdb's copy has only in-frame clones and lacks some. The sample has approximately 270,000 clones, 80% to 90% seen once. The specimen was PBMCs or T cells enriched from blood (not recorded which). Receptors originate from a woman in her 30s with acute COVID-19.

V is TRBV25-1 and J is TRBJ1-3, with D hard to call. Trimming removed 6 bases from V and 4 bases from J, with 7 bases in between. The CDR3 consists of 12 residues. Germline values: CDR1 MGHDK, CDR2 SYGVNS. CDR3 region: CASSPGGNTIYF. Written as DNA, the CDR3 is TGTGCCAGCAGCCCGGGAGGAAACACCATATATTTT.

The chain is built from TRBV7-2 and TRBJ1-1; 8 bases align to TRBD1. CDR3 size: 16 residues. CDR1 and CDR2 from the germline V gene are SGHTA and FQGNSA. The J segment lost 0 bases and the V segment lost 2 bases, leaving 5 bases of the junction unmatched. The CDR3 region is CASSLHETGVNTEAFF. Here the CDR3 DNA reads TGTGCCAGCAGCTTACACGAGACAGGGGTGAACACTGAAGCTTTCTTT.

V and J are TRBV23-1 and TRBJ2-6, with D possibly TRBD2 on 5 matching bases. TRBV23-1 is classed as an ORF, of uncertain function. V lost 10 bases to trimming and J lost 2 bases, with 18 bases between them. The CDR3 covers 16 residues. The CDR3 is CATLDRPRAGANVLTF. CDR3 coding DNA: TGCGCCACTCTAGACCGTCCGAGGGCTGGGGCCAACGTCCTGACTTTC.

This clone showed up just a few times. The CDR3 protein is CSAEAGESGSYEQYF. CDR3 nucleotide sequence: TGCAGCGCCGAAGCGGGAGAGTCTGGCTCCTACGAGCAGTACTTC. The rearrangement joins TRBV29-1 to TRBJ2-7; TRBD2 aligns across 8 bases. V lost 7 bases and J lost 0; bases outside the gene matches: 11. Germline V lookup: CDR1 SQVTM, CDR2 ANQGSEA. The CDR3 consists of 15 residues.

This clone was observed a single time. This chain uses TRBV5-4 with TRBJ2-5; a possible D gene is TRBD2 (5 bases). This CDR3 has 15 amino acids. Germline V CDR1 and CDR2: SGHNT, YYREEE (reference sequence). Trimming pared 7 bases from V and 0 bases from J, leaving 16 bases between. CDR3 loop: CASQGGHLYQETQYF. CDR3 sequence (DNA): TGTGCCAGCCAAGGCGGGCACCTGTACCAAGAGACCCAGTACTTC.

The chain is built from TRBV28 and TRBJ2-7, with a tentative D call TRBD2 (5 bases). The V and J ends lost 2 bases and 4 bases respectively, with 9 bases between them. The length of the CDR3 is 13 residues. Germline V lookup: CDR1 MDHEN, CDR2 SYDVKM. The CDR3 DNA follows: TGTGCCAGCAGTTTAAGGTGGAGGTACGAGCAGTACTTC. This gives the protein CASSLRWRYEQYF.

The CDR3 nucleotides are TGTGCCAGCACAACCGGGACAGCTAACACCGGGGAGCTGTTTTTT. Translating gives CASTTGTANTGELFF. The genes are TRBV6-5 and TRBJ2-2; TRBD1 matches 7 bases. The germline gives CDR1 MNHEY, CDR2 SVGAGI. The CDR3 runs to 15 residues. Germline trimming cut 7 bases from V and 2 bases from J; bases unmatched to any gene: 7.

CDR3 protein: CASSPGLAGYNEQFF. The CDR3 DNA reads TGCGCCAGCAGCCCGGGACTAGCGGGCTACAATGAGCAGTTCTTC. V is TRBV5-1 and J is TRBJ2-1; 12 positions agree with TRBD2. This CDR3 is built from 15 residues. V was pared by 4 bases and J by 3 bases, with 2 bases of the junction left unmatched. Germline loops: CDR1 SGHRS, CDR2 YFSETQ.

This clone came up a few times. This sequence joins TRBV6-1 and TRBJ1-5, with D possibly matching TRBD1 (6 bases). V was shortened by 1 base and J by 6 bases, with 16 bases between the two germline ends. The CDR3 is made up of 16 amino acids. The germline V gene has CDR1 MNHNS and CDR2 SASEGT. As DNA, the CDR3 is TGTGCCAGCAGTGAAGAGGAAGGGGGTTCAGGTCAGCCCCAGCATTTT. It encodes CASSEEEGGSGQPQHF.

This chain links TRBV6-1 with TRBJ2-2; maybe TRBD2 (6 bases). V gave up 3 bases and J gave up 7 bases, with 12 bases separating them. This CDR3 has 14 amino acids. CDR1 and CDR2 from the germline V gene are MNHNS and SASEGT. CDR3 residues: CASSDTSHVGELFF. The CDR3, as DNA: TGTGCCAGCAGTGATACTAGCCATGTCGGGGAGCTGTTTTTT.

The gene calls are TRBV2 and TRBJ2-7; 8 nucleotides line up with TRBD1. The CDR3 consists of 14 residues. The V gene end was trimmed by 6 bases and the J gene end by 6 bases; junction bases not matched to a gene: 10. The germline V gene encodes CDR1 SNHLY and CDR2 FYNNEI. The chain's CDR3 is CASRITGTGSEQYF. The CDR3 nucleotides are TGTGCCAGCAGGATCACCGGGACAGGTTCCGAGCAGTACTTC.

V and J are TRBV18 and TRBJ2-2; the D gene is possibly TRBD1 (6 bases). The ends were cut back, 4 bases at V and 3 bases at J, with 15 bases in the middle. The CDR3 has 16 residues. CDR1 KGHSH and CDR2 LQKENI come from the germline V gene. DNA of the CDR3: TGTGCCAGCTCACAAAACAGGGTCAAGGACACCGGGGAGCTGTTTTTT. Its translation: CASSQNRVKDTGELFF.

The chain's CDR3 is CASSPRQGWREQYF. The DNA of the CDR3 is TGTGCCAGCAGCCCCAGACAGGGATGGCGCGAGCAGTACTTC. This chain uses TRBV11-2 with TRBJ2-7; TRBD1 matches 7 bases. The CDR3 totals 14 residues. V gave up 5 bases and J gave up 6 bases; unmatched junction bases: 10. Germline-derived CDR1 and CDR2 are SGHAT and FQNNGV.

The genes are TRBV6-1 and TRBJ1-4; 7 bases map to TRBD1. V was clipped by 0 bases and J by 8 bases; unmatched bases: 3. CDR1 MNHNS and CDR2 SASEGT come from the germline V gene. This CDR3 contains 14 residues. CDR3 region: CASSEANRGEKLFF. In DNA form, the CDR3 reads TGTGCCAGCAGTGAAGCGAACAGGGGCGAAAAACTGTTTTTT.

A single count supports this clone. This sequence joins TRBV27 and TRBJ2-1; 9 nucleotides align to TRBD2. The germline gives CDR1 MNHEY, CDR2 SMNVEV (reference sequence). Trimming at V came to 3 bases and at J to 13 bases, leaving 10 bases not matched to a gene. CDR3 length: 14 amino acids. This CDR3 is CASSLTLSGREQFF. CDR3 nucleotide sequence: TGTGCCAGCAGTTTGACGCTTAGCGGGAGAGAACAGTTCTTC.

The chain combines TRBV7-3 with TRBJ2-3; TRBD2 matches at 7 bases. The CDR3 has 16 residues. J lost 0 bases, V lost 1 base, and 4 bases had no gene match. CDR1 is SGHTA, CDR2 FQGTGA, per germline. The CDR3 DNA sequence: TGTGCCAGCAGCTTAAAGTCGGGAGGTAGCACAGATACGCAGTATTTT. This encodes CASSLKSGGSTDTQYF.

The chain links TRBV4-1 to TRBJ2-7; tentative D call: TRBD2 (6 bases). Germline assignment: CDR1 MGHRA and CDR2 YSYEKL. The CDR3 spans 16 residues. Trimming took off 0 bases at V and 2 bases at J, with 14 bases between the two ends. The CDR3 here is CASSQDSGGIAYEQYF. CDR3 bases: TGCGCCAGCAGCCAAGATTCTGGAGGGATAGCCTACGAGCAGTACTTC.

This clone showed up just a few times. The chain joins TRBV6-4 to TRBJ2-2, with 7 bases matching TRBD1. This CDR3 is built from 15 residues. The junction had 4 bases not matched to a gene; V was cut back by 6 bases and J by 0 bases. Germline CDR1 MRHNA, CDR2 SNTAGT. CDR3 DNA sequence: TGTGCCAGCAGCCCGACAGGGACGAACACCGGGGAGCTGTTTTTT. As protein: CASSPTGTNTGELFF.

This chain uses TRBV7-8 with TRBJ2-7; 9 bases are a match to TRBD1. CDR3 length: 16 residues. The V gene end was trimmed by 3 bases and the J gene end by 3 bases; junction bases not matched to a gene: 9. Looked up from germline, CDR1 is SGHVS and CDR2 is FQNEAQ. As DNA, the CDR3 is TGTGCCAGCAGCTTCGGGGACAGGGCGCTGGGCTACGAGCAGTACTTC. Its protein is CASSFGDRALGYEQYF.

The chain joins TRBV6-2 or TRBV6-3 to TRBJ2-7; TRBD2 aligns across 12 bases. The germline V gene has CDR1 MNHEY and CDR2 SVGEGT. The V gene end was trimmed by 2 bases and the J gene end by 7 bases; junction bases not matched to a gene: 6. The CDR3 consists of 15 residues. This chain's CDR3 is CASSYRRTSGVEQYF. CDR3 nucleotides: TGTGCCAGCAGTTACCGGAGGACTAGCGGGGTTGAGCAGTACTTC.

The chain is built from TRBV6-5 and TRBJ2-3; TRBD2 matches at 8 bases. Germline trimming cut 7 bases from V and 0 bases from J; bases unmatched to any gene: 3. The CDR3 contains 14 residues. Germline V gives CDR1 MNHEY, CDR2 SVGAGI. The CDR3 loop reads CASIGGGSTDTQYF. DNA of the CDR3: TGTGCCAGCATTGGCGGGGGGAGCACAGATACGCAGTATTTT.

This chain links TRBV19 with TRBJ1-5; no reliable D call. CDR1 is LNHDA and CDR2 is SQIVND in the germline V gene (reference sequence). Between the trimmed V and J ends, which lost 7 bases and 4 bases, there was a span of 11 bases. The CDR3 contains 13 residues. The DNA of the CDR3 is TGTGCCAGTAAGGAAGTCGGGAATCAGCCCCAGCATTTT. Residues: CASKEVGNQPQHF.

The chain joins TRBV11-3 to TRBJ2-2; 11 bases map to TRBD2. The CDR3 is 17 amino acids. V shed 5 bases, J shed 0 bases, and the junction held 5 bases outside the gene matches. Germline CDR1 is SGHNT and CDR2 is YENEEA. The CDR3 DNA reads as TGTGCCAGCAGCCTTGGACTAGCGGGTACGAACACCGGGGAGCTGTTTTTT. It encodes CASSLGLAGTNTGELFF.

This clone was seen more than once but under ten times. The genes are TRBV10-3 and TRBJ2-1; 11 bases agree with TRBD2. Germline CDR1 reads ENHRY; CDR2 reads SYGVKD. This CDR3 is built from 14 residues. With V trimmed by 4 bases and J by 5 bases, 1 base remained unmatched. The CDR3 nucleotides read TGTGCCATCAGTGGACTAGCGGGGAACAATGAGCAGTTCTTC. Protein: CAISGLAGNNEQFF.

This rearrangement joins TRBV28 to TRBJ2-7; TRBD1 matches at 10 bases. The CDR3 contains 13 residues. With V trimmed by 6 bases and J by 5 bases, 4 bases remained unmatched. Germline lookup yields CDR1 MDHEN and CDR2 SYDVKM. The CDR3 loop is CASSPGTGDEQYF. The CDR3 nucleotides read TGTGCCAGCAGCCCCGGGACAGGGGACGAGCAGTACTTC.

Only one count was recorded for this clone. This sequence joins TRBV4-1 and TRBJ1-2, with D maybe TRBD1 (6 bases). The CDR3 has 16 residues. V shed 1 base and J shed 5 bases, with 17 bases lying between them. Germline-derived CDR1 and CDR2 are MGHRA and YSYEKL. The CDR3 bases are TGCGCCAGCAGCCAAGCCGGGACACCCTATTTGTATGGCTACACCTTC. Its protein product is CASSQAGTPYLYGYTF.

The chain has TRBV7-6 and TRBJ2-3; D not certain. The CDR3 sequence is 14 residues long. The germline V gene has CDR1 SGHVS and CDR2 FNYEAQ. Trimming stripped 0 bases from V and 4 bases from J, with 8 bases between. This CDR3 reads CASSLAGAPDTQYF. The CDR3 DNA is TGTGCCAGCAGCTTAGCGGGCGCTCCAGATACGCAGTATTTT.